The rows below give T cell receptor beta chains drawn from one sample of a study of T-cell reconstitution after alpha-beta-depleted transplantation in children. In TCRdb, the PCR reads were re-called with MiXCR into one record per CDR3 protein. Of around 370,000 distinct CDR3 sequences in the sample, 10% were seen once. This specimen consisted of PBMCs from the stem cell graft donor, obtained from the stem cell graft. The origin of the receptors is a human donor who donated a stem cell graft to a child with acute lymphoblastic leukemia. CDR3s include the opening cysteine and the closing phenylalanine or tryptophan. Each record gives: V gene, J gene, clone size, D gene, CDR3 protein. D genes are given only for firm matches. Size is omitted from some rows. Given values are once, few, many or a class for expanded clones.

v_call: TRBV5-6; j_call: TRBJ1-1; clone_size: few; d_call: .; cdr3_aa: CASSSYSGENTEAFF
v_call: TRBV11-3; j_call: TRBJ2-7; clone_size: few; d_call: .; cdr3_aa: CASSLGFRADEQYF
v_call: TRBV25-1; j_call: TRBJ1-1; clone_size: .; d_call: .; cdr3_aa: CASSEVRGMNTEAFF
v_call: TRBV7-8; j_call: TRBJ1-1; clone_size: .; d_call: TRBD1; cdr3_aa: CASSRATGGHLGTEAFF
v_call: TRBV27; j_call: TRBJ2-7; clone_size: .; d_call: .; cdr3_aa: CASSLSVGVPPYEQYF
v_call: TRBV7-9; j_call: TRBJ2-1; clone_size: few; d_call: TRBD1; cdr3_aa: CASSLGQGAQGEQFF
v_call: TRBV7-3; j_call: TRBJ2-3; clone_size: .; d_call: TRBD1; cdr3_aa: CASSLSQGADTQYF
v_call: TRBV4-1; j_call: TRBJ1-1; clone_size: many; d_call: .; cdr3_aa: CASSQDRNKLNTEAFF
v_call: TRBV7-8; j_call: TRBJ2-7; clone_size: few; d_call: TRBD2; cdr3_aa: CASSPGLAGGGEQYF
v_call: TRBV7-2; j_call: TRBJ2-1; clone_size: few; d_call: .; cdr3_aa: CASSSGKGPSRQFF
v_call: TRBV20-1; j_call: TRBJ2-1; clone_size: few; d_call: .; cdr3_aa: CSASRPGNYNEQFF
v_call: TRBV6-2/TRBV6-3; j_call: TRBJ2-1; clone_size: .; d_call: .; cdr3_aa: CASSYSSARGDNEQFF
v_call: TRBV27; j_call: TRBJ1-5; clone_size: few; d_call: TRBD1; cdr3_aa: CASGTEGNQPQHF
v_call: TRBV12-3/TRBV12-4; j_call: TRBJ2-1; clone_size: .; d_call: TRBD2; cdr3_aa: CASRSGTSAYNEQFF
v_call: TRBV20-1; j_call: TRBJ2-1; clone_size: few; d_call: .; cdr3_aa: CSARVLGNEQFF
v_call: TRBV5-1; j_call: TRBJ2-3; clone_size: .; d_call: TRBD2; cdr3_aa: CASSFLAESTDTQYF
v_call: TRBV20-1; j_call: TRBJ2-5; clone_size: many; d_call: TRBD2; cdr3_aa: CSARLAGTQETQYF
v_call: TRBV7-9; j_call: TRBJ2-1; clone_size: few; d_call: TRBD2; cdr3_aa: CASSPPDAGTSLFF
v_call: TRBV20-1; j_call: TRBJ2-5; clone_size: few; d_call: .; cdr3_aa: CSARVGQETQYF
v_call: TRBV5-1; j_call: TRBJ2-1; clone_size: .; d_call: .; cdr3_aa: CASSPQDSSYNEQFF
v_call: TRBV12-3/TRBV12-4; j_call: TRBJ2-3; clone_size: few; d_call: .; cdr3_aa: CASSFTPDTQYF
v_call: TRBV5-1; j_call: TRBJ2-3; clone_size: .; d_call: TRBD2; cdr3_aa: CASSLESSGSVFADTQYF
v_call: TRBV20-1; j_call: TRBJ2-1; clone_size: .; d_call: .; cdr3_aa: CSATARASPSSEQFF
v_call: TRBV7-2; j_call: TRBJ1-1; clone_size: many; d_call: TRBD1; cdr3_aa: CASSRDRRAEAFF
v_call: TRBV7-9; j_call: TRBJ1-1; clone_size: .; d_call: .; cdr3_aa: CASSLRPTGLNTEAFF
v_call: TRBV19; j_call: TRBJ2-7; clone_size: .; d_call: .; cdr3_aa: CASSITGVAYEQYF
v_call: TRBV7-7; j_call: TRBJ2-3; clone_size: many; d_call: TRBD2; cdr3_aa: CASSPTLAETDTQYF
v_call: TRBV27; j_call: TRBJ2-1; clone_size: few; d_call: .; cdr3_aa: CASRTTGSYNEQFF
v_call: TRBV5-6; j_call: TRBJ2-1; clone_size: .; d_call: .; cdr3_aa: CASARVANIYNEQFF
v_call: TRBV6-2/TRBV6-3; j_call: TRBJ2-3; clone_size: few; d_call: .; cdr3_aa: CASGEDTDTQYF
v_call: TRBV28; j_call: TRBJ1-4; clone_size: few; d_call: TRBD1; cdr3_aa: CAVSRDRDSTNEKLFF